Given below is one TCR beta chain in context. This CDR3 has 17 amino acids. V was pared by 6 bases and J by 2 bases, with 9 bases of the junction left unmatched. The data belong to a study of T cells in Graves' hyperthyroidism and ophthalmopathy. RNA transcripts were the template for amplifying TCR beta CDR3 regions. Researchers ran a first-round RT-PCR on the TCR CDR3 using the HTBI primer set. One entry per CDR3 protein results from TCRdb running MiXCR on the multiplex PCR reads. The sample has 600,000 to 750,000 distinct CDR3 sequences; roughly 17% are singletons. This TCR was recovered from a man aged 45-65 years with Graves' hyperthyroidism. The sample was blood. The V call is TRBV12-3 or TRBV12-4, the J call TRBJ2-1, with TRBD2 identical over 11 bases. The CDR3 reads CASRHPLGLAAYNEQFF. In nucleotides, the CDR3 is TGTGCCAGCAGACACCCCCTGGGACTAGCGGCCTACAATGAGCAGTTCTTC.